This T cell receptor (beta chain) was documented in a study of PD-L1 blockade in urothelial cancer. Turning to the study itself: The analyses of blood took place 3 weeks (second dose) and 6 weeks after treatment start.

Regarding time point: pretreatment peripheral blood. Profiling relied on immunoSEQ multiplex PCR, and the TCRdb table lists in-frame clones only, not all of them. The profile shows tens of thousands of clones, roughly nine tenths of them singletons. The material sequenced was PBMCs, taken around atezolizumab (anti-PD-L1) treatment. The TCR sequence derives from a woman aged 55-75 years with urothelial cancer.

CDR3 in amino acids: CASSQAARGKGREKLFF. CDR3 DNA sequence: TGCGCCAGCAGCCAAGCGGCCCGCGGGAAGGGCAGAGAAAAACTGTTTTTT. The V gene is TRBV4-1, the J gene TRBJ1-4, with D hard to call. The germline V gene encodes CDR1 MGHRA and CDR2 YSYEKL. Trimming cost V 1 base and J 8 bases, with 20 bases left between them. There are 17 residues in the CDR3.